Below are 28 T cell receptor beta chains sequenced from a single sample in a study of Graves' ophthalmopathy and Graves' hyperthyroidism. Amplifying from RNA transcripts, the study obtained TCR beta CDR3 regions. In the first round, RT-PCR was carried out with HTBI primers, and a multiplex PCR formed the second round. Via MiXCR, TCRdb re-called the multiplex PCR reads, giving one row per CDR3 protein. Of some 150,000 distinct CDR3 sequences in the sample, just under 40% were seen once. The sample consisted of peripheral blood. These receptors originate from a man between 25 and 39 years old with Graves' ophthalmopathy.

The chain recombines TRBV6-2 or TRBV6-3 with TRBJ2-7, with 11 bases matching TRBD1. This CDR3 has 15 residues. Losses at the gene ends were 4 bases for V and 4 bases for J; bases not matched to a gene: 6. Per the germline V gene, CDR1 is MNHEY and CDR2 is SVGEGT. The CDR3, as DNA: TGTGCCAGCAGTTCCGGGGGGACAGGGGGTTACGAGCAGTACTTC. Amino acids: CASSSGGTGGYEQYF.

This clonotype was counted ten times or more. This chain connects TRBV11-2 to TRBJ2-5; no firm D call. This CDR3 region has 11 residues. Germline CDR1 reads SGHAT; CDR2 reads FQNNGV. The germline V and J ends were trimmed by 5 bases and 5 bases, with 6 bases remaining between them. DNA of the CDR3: TGTGCCAGCAGCCGTCTGGAGACCCAGTACTTC. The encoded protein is CASSRLETQYF.

CDR3 nucleotide sequence: TGTGCCAGCAGCTTAGTCCGAGTGAAGAACACTGAAGCTTTCTTT. Protein product: CASSLVRVKNTEAFF. The V and J genes are TRBV7-2 and TRBJ1-1; D gene uncertain. The CDR3 contains 15 residues. The germline CDR1 and CDR2 sequences are SGHTA and FQGNSA. V lost 1 base, J lost 1 base, and 10 bases lay in between.

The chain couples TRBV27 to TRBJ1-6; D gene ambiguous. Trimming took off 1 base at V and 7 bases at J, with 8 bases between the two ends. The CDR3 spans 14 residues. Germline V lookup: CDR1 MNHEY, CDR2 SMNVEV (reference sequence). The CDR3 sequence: CASSLFSPNSPLHF. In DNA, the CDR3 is TGTGCCAGCAGTTTATTCAGCCCCAATTCACCCCTCCACTTT.

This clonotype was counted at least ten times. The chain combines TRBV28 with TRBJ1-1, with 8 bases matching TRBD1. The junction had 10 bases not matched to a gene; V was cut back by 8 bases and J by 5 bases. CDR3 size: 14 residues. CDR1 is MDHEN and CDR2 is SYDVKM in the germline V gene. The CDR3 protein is CASYAQGARTEAFF. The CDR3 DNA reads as TGTGCCAGCTACGCCCAGGGGGCGCGGACTGAAGCTTTCTTT. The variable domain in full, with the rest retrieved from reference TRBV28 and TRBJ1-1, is DVKVTQSSRYLVKRTGEKVFLECVQDMDHENMFWYRQDPGLGLRLIYFSYDVKMKEKGDIPEGYSVSREKKERFSLILESASTNQTSMYLCASYAQGARTEAFFGQGTRLTVV.

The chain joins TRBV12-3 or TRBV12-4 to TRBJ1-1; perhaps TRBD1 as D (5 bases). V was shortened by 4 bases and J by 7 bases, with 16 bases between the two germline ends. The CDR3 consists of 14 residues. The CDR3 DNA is TGTGCCAGCAGTTACGACAGCTCAAGGGGTGAAGCTTTCTTT. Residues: CASSYDSSRGEAFF.

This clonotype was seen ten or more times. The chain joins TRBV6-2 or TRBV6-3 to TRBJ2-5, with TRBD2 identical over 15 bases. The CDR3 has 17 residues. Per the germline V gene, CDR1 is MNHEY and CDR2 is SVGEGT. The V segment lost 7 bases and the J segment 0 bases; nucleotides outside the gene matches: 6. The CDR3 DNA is TGTGCCAGCACCCGGACTAGCGGGAGGGAGTACCAAGAGACCCAGTACTTC. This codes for CASTRTSGREYQETQYF.

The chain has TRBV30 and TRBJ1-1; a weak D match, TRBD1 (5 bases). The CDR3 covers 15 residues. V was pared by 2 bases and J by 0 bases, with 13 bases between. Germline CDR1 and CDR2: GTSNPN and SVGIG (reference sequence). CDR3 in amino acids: CAWSLTGTLNTEAFF. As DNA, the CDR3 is TGTGCCTGGAGTTTAACCGGGACCCTGAACACTGAAGCTTTCTTT.

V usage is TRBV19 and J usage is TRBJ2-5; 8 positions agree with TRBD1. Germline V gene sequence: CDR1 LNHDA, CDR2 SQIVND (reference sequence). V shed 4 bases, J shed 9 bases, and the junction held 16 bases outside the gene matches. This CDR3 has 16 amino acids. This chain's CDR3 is CASSSADRDRKGSQYF. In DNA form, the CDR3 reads TGTGCCAGTAGTAGCGCCGACCGGGACAGGAAAGGGTCCCAGTACTTC.

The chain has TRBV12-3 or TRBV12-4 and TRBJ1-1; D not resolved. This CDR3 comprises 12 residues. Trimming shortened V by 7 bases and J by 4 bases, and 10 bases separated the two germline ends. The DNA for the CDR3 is TGTGCCAGCATGGAGTTGAGCACTGAAGCTTTCTTT. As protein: CASMELSTEAFF.

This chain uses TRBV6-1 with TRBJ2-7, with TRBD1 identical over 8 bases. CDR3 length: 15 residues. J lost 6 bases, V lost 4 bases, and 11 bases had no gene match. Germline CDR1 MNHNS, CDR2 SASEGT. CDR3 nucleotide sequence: TGTGCCAGCAGTGCCCGTGGACAGGGCTTAGCCGAGCAGTACTTC. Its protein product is CASSARGQGLAEQYF.

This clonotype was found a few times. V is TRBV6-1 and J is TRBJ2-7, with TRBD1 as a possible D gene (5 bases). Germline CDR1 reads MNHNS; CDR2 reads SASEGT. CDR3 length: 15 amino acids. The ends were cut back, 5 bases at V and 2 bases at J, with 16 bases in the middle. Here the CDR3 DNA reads TGTGCCAGCAGTCGGCAGGATGGGGCCACCTACGAGCAGTACTTC. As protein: CASSRQDGATYEQYF.

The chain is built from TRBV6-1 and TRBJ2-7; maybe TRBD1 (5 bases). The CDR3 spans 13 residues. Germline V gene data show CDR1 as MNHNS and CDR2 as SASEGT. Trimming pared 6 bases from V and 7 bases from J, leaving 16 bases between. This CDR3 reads CASRQVGGWEQYF. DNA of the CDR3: TGTGCCAGCAGACAGGTGGGCGGTTGGGAGCAGTACTTC.

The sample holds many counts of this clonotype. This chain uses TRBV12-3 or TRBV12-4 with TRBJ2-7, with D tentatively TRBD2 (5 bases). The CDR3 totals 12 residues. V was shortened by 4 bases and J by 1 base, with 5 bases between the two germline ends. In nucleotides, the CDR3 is TGTGCCAGCAGTTCGGGATCCTACGAGCAGTACTTC. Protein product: CASSSGSYEQYF.

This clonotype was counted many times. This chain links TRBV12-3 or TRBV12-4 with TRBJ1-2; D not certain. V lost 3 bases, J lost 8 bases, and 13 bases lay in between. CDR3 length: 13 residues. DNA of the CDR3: TGTGCCAGCAGTTTGGTGAGGGAGCGGGGCTACACCTTC. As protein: CASSLVRERGYTF.

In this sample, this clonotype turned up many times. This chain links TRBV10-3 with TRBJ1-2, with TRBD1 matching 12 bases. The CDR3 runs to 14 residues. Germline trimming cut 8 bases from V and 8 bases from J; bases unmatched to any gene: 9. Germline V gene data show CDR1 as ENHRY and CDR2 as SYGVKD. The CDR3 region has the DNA TGTGCCATCGTCCGGGACAGGGGGCATGAGGGCTACACCTTC. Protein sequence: CAIVRDRGHEGYTF.

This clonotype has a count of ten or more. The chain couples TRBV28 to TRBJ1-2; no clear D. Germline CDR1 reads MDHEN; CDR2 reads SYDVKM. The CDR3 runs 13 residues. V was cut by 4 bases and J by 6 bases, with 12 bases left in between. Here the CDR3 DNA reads TGTGCCAGCAGTTCCACCATGATGGATGGCTACACCTTC. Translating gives CASSSTMMDGYTF.

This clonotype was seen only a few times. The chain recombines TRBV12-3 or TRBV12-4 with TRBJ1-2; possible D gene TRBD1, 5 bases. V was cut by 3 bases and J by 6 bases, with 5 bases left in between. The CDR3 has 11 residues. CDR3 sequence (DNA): TGTGCCAGCAGTTTGGGGGATGGCTACACCTTC. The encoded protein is CASSLGDGYTF.

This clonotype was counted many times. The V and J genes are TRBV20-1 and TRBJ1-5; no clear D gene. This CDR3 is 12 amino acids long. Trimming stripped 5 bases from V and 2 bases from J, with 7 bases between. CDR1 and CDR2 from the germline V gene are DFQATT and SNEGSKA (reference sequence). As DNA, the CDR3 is TGCAGTGCTGCAACAGGCAATCAGCCCCAGCATTTT. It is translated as CSAATGNQPQHF.

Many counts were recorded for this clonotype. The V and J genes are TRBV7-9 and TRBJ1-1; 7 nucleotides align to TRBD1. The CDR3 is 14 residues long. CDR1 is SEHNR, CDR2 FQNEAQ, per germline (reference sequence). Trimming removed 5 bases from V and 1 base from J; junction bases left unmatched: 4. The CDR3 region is CASSPWTGNTEAFF. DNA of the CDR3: TGTGCCAGCAGCCCCTGGACAGGGAACACTGAAGCTTTCTTT.

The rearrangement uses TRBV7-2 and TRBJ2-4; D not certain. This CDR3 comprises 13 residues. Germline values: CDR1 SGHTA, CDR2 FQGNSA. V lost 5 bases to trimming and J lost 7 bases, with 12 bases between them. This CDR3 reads CASSAHPGNIQYF. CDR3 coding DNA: TGTGCCAGCAGCGCCCACCCTGGGAACATTCAGTACTTC.

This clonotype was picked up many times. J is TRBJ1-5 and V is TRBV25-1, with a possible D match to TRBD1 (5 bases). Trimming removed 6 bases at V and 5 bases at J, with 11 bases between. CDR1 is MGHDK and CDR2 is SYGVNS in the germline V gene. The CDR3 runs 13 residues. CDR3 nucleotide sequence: TGTGCCAGCAGACGGGACTTGGATCAGCCCCAGCATTTT. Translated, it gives CASRRDLDQPQHF. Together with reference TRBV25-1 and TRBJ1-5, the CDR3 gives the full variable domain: EADIYQTPRYLVIGTGKKITLECSQTMGHDKMYWYQQDPGMELHLIHYSYGVNSTEKGDLSSESTVSRIRTEHFPLTLESARPSHTSQYLCASRRDLDQPQHFGDGTRLSIL.

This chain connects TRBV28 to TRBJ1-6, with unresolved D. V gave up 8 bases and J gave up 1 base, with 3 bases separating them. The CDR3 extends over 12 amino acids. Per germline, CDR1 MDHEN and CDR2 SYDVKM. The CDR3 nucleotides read TGTGCCAGCGAATCCTATAATTCACCCCTCCACTTT. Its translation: CASESYNSPLHF.

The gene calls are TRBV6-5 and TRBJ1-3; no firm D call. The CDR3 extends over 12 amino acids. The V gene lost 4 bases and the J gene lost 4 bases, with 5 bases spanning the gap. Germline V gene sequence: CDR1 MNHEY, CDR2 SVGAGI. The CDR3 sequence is CASSSAGNTIYF. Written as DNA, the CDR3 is TGTGCCAGCAGTTCCGCGGGAAACACCATATATTTT.

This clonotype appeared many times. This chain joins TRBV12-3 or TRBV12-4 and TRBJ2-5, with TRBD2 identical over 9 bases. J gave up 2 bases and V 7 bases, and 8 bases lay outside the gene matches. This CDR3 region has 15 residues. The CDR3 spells CASTGTSGLQETQYF. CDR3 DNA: TGTGCCAGCACCGGAACTAGCGGGTTACAAGAGACCCAGTACTTC.

For the CDR3, the DNA is TGTGCCACCAGCAGACAGGGGGCAGTCGGTGAGACCCAGTACTTC. This translates into CATSRQGAVGETQYF. The chain joins TRBV15 to TRBJ2-5; 8 bases fit TRBD1. The germline V gene encodes CDR1 LNHNV and CDR2 YYDKDF (reference sequence). This CDR3 has 15 residues. The ends lost 2 bases at V and 5 bases at J; junction bases unmatched: 7.

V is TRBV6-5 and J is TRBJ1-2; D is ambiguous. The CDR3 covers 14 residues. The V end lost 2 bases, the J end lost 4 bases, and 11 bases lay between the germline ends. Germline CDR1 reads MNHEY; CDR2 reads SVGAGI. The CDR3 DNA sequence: TGTGCCAGCAGTTACCGCCCCTGGGGCTATGGCTACACCTTC. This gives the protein CASSYRPWGYGYTF.

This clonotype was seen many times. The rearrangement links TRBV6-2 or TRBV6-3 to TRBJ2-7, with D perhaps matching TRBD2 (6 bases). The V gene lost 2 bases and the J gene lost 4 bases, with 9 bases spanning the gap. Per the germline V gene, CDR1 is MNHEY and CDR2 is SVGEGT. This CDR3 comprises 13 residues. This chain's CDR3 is CASSYEEGYEQYF. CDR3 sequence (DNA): TGTGCCAGCAGTTACGAGGAGGGTTACGAGCAGTACTTC.